The TCR beta chain under discussion was sequenced for a study of T cell responses to AZD1222 COVID-19 vaccine. This clone was counted a single time. Its antigen is unknown. Study findings and constraints: The breadth and depth of Spike-specific TCRs increased once two AZD1222 doses had been given. Possibly, clonal diversity was underestimated; donors were largely white British and included more females. Only a handful of AZD1222 recipients tested seropositive at baseline.

Sequenced by immunoSEQ multiplex PCR; TCRdb stores in-frame clones only, minus some. The sample yields around 120,000 clones, around 94% seen once. V shed 2 bases, J shed 2 bases, and the junction held 2 bases outside the gene matches. In germline, CDR1 is WNHNN, CDR2 SYGVQD (reference sequence). There are 15 residues in the CDR3. The input for sequencing was peripheral blood, taken on day 0 of AZD1222 vaccination. This clonotype was obtained from an adult in good health. V and J are TRBV10-1 and TRBJ1-3, with 8 positions matching TRBD1. This chain's CDR3 is CASSETGGTGNTIYF. The CDR3 DNA reads as TGCGCCAGCAGTGAGACAGGGGGAACTGGAAACACCATATATTTT.